The 7 T cell receptor beta chains below all came from one sample that was sequenced in a study of breast tumors, draining lymph nodes, adjacent tissues. One entry per CDR3 protein, called by TCRdb with MiXCR from the multiplex PCR reads. The sample has 200,000 to 300,000 distinct CDR3 sequences; 30% are singletons. The lymph nodes were axillary draining lymph nodes from breast cancer patients. The sample consisted of axillary lymph node tissue. The receptors here all came from a female donor with breast cancer. Some clones in this sample may be carry-over from other donors' samples.

This clonotype was seen ten or more times. This chain uses TRBV7-9 with TRBJ2-1; TRBD2 might be the D (6 bases). The CDR3 loop spans 16 amino acids. Germline lookup yields CDR1 SEHNR and CDR2 FQNEAQ (reference sequence). V was cut by 7 bases and J by 0 bases, with 16 bases left in between. This CDR3 reads CASTLLGGASYNEQFF. The CDR3 DNA reads TGTGCCAGCACCCTCTTGGGCGGGGCCTCCTACAATGAGCAGTTCTTC.

This clonotype was seen repeatedly, ten times or more. The genes are TRBV20-1 and TRBJ2-7; 13 bases align to TRBD2. V trimming: 4 bases; J trimming: 6 bases; junction bases outside the gene matches: 9. Per the germline V gene, CDR1 is DFQATT and CDR2 is SNEGSKA (reference sequence). CDR3 size: 15 residues. DNA for the CDR3: TGCAGTGCTACTAAGGGACTAGCGGGACGGCGCGAGCAGTACTTC. It is translated as CSATKGLAGRREQYF.

V is TRBV5-4 and J is TRBJ1-6, with 9 bases matching TRBD1. After removal of 2 bases from V and 9 bases from J, the junction contained 6 bases not matched to a gene. Germline CDR1 is SGHNT and CDR2 is YYREEE (reference sequence). CDR3 length equals 15 residues. CDR3 protein: CASSLRQGEGSPLHF. CDR3 bases: TGTGCCAGCAGCTTAAGACAGGGGGAAGGTTCACCCCTCCACTTT. Filled out from reference TRBV5-4 and TRBJ1-6, the complete variable domain reads ETGVTQSPTHLIKTRGQQVTLRCSSQSGHNTVSWYQQALGQGPQFIFQYYREEENGRGNFPPRFSGLQFPNYSSELNVNALELDDSALYLCASSLRQGEGSPLHFGNGTRLTVT.

The sample holds many counts of this clonotype. This chain connects TRBV6-5 to TRBJ2-5; 8 nucleotides line up with TRBD2. V lost 7 bases to trimming and J lost 4 bases; unmatched junction nucleotides: 5. Per the germline V gene, CDR1 is MNHEY and CDR2 is SVGAGI. The CDR3 totals 13 residues. This chain's CDR3 is CASIAAGGETQYF. The DNA for the CDR3 is TGTGCCAGCATTGCGGCGGGAGGAGAGACCCAGTACTTC.

CDR3 in amino acids: CASSYRGVSNEQFF. The CDR3 region has the DNA TGTGCCAGCAGCTACAGGGGCGTCTCCAACGAGCAGTTCTTC. This chain links TRBV11-3 with TRBJ2-1, with 7 nucleotides matching TRBD1. This CDR3 comprises 14 residues. Unmatched junction bases numbered 10, after V lost 4 bases and J lost 10 bases. In germline, CDR1 is SGHNT, CDR2 YENEEA.

The gene calls are TRBV7-9 and TRBJ1-4; 7 bases line up with TRBD1. Trimming removed 0 bases from V and 5 bases from J; junction bases left unmatched: 9. CDR1 SEHNR and CDR2 FQNEAQ come from the germline V gene (reference sequence). The CDR3 length is 17 residues. For the CDR3, the DNA is TGTGCCAGCAGCTTAGCGATCGGGACAGCCTTGAATGAAAAACTGTTTTTT. Its protein product is CASSLAIGTALNEKLFF.

V usage is TRBV10-3 and J usage is TRBJ1-6, with 9 bases that match TRBD1. This CDR3 has 14 residues. J lost 7 bases, V lost 4 bases, and 2 bases had no gene match. Germline CDR1 is ENHRY and CDR2 is SYGVKD. The CDR3 spells CAISGTGGNSPLHF. The CDR3 nucleotides read TGTGCCATCAGTGGAACAGGGGGCAATTCACCCCTCCACTTT.